The clone carrying this T cell receptor beta chain was observed a few times. Its antigen is unknown. The data belong to a study of cytomegalovirus exposure and HLA in healthy donors. Study information: Some 85 million unique TCRs from HLA-typed donors were held in an early data release. Study observations and caveats: Reportedly, fewer N-insertions than the approximately 690-donor mean appeared in an Asian-associated ancestry cluster in a later analysis. Rarity characterized most TCR sequences, yet some public TCRs appeared in many donors.

PCR was performed using 60 Vbeta and 13 Jbeta primers. Assay used: immunoSEQ multiplex PCR; TCRdb lists only in-frame clones, some missing. The profile shows some 180,000 clones, 78% of them singletons. Germline-derived CDR1 and CDR2 are MNHEY and SVGAGI. Trimming cost V 4 bases and J 1 base, with 11 bases left between them. The CDR3 spans 15 residues. Donors sampled were nominally healthy, though unrecorded immune exposures were likely. The sample was PBMCs. The TCR comes from a woman aged 25-40 years in good health and CMV-seropositive. The V and J genes are TRBV6-5 and TRBJ2-1; the D gene is possibly TRBD2 (5 bases). The CDR3 protein is CASSSEGRSYNEQFF. The CDR3 DNA reads TGTGCCAGCAGTTCCGAGGGAAGATCCTACAATGAGCAGTTCTTC.